These 30 T cell receptor beta chains were all obtained from the same sample, sequenced in a study of T cell responses to AZD1222 COVID-19 vaccine. TCRdb keeps only in-frame clones here, not all; method: immunoSEQ multiplex PCR. This sample has more than 110,000 clones, with about 94% found just once. The sample in question was peripheral blood, obtained on day 0 of AZD1222 vaccination. These receptors originate from an adult in good health.

The chain employs TRBV19 and TRBJ2-7; TRBD1 agrees at 9 bases. Germline lookup yields CDR1 LNHDA and CDR2 SQIVND (reference sequence). Losses at the gene ends were 4 bases for V and 3 bases for J; bases not matched to a gene: 4. This CDR3 spans 14 amino acids. The CDR3 sequence is CASSTGTGYYEQYF. The DNA of the CDR3 is TGTGCCAGTAGTACCGGGACAGGGTACTACGAGCAGTACTTC. The full variable domain, rest sourced from reference TRBV19 and TRBJ2-7, is DGGITQSPKYLFRKEGQNVTLSCEQNLNHDAMYWYRQDPGQGLRLIYYSQIVNDFQKGDIAEGYSVSREKKESFPLTVTSAQKNPTAFYLCASSTGTGYYEQYFGPGTRLTVT.

This chain connects TRBV7-8 to TRBJ2-7; TRBD1 matches 8 bases. The CDR3 length is 14 residues. The germline CDR1 and CDR2 sequences are SGHVS and FQNEAQ. With 5 bases clipped from V and 3 bases from J, the junction kept 6 bases outside the gene matches. The CDR3 is CASSPHGQGYEQYF. Here the CDR3 DNA reads TGTGCCAGCAGCCCTCATGGACAGGGCTACGAGCAGTACTTC.

The rearrangement joins TRBV3-1 (or the pseudogene TRBV3-2) to TRBJ1-1; possible D gene TRBD1, 6 bases. This CDR3 comprises 15 residues. The V end was cut by 0 bases, the J end by 3 bases, with 11 bases between. From germline, CDR1 is LGHDT and CDR2 YNNKEL (reference sequence). The CDR3: CASSQDWGAHTEAFF. As DNA, the CDR3 is TGTGCCAGCAGCCAAGATTGGGGGGCCCACACTGAAGCTTTCTTT.

This sequence joins TRBV6-5 and TRBJ2-5, with D possibly matching TRBD1 (6 bases). Trimming left V 5 bases short and J 2 bases short, with 12 bases between. The CDR3 is 14 amino acids. Per the germline V gene, CDR1 is MNHEY and CDR2 is SVGAGI. The CDR3 loop is CASSIWDTQETQYF. The CDR3 bases are TGTGCCAGCAGTATCTGGGACACTCAAGAGACCCAGTACTTC.

The V call is TRBV3-1 (or the pseudogene TRBV3-2), the J call TRBJ1-2; maybe TRBD1 (6 bases). CDR3 length: 13 amino acids. Trimming removed 2 bases from V and 8 bases from J, with 12 bases in between. CDR1 LGHDT and CDR2 YNNKEL come from the germline V gene (reference sequence). The CDR3 DNA is TGTGCCAGCAGCCAAATGGGGGCAAAGGGCTACACCTTC. Amino acid sequence: CASSQMGAKGYTF.

V gene TRBV5-1 combines with J gene TRBJ2-7; 7 positions match TRBD2. CDR1 SGHRS and CDR2 YFSETQ come from the germline V gene. This CDR3 spans 15 amino acids. V was pared by 3 bases and J by 1 base, with 7 bases of the junction left unmatched. The CDR3 DNA sequence: TGCGCCAGCAGCTCCGGGACTACCATATCCTACGAGCAGTACTTC. Amino acid sequence: CASSSGTTISYEQYF.

The chain joins TRBV20-1 to TRBJ2-3; D is possibly TRBD1 or TRBD2 (5 bases each). The length of the CDR3 is 15 residues. The germline V gene encodes CDR1 DFQATT and CDR2 SNEGSKA (reference sequence). With 3 bases removed from V and 2 bases from J, the gap between germline ends came to 15 bases. For the CDR3, the DNA is TGCAGTGCTAGTAGGGGAGATGGGGCCACAGATACGCAGTATTTT. Amino acid sequence: CSASRGDGATDTQYF.

As to this clone: This specimen includes other DNA sequences encoding the same CDR3. The V call is TRBV11-2, the J call TRBJ2-1; a weak D match, TRBD1 (6 bases). The germline gives CDR1 SGHAT, CDR2 FQNNGV. The CDR3 consists of 15 residues. V was trimmed by 0 bases and J by 0 bases, leaving 6 bases between them. CDR3 nucleotides: TGTGCCAGCAGCTTAGACAGGGGCTCCTACAATGAGCAGTTCTTC. It encodes CASSLDRGSYNEQFF.

The rearrangement links TRBV6-2 or TRBV6-3 to TRBJ2-7, with TRBD2 matching 8 bases. The CDR3 has 19 residues. Germline trimming cut 0 bases from V and 0 bases from J; bases unmatched to any gene: 13. Germline CDR1 MNHEY, CDR2 SVGEGT. CDR3 sequence reads: CASSYSKSGGLGSSYEQYF. CDR3 nucleotide sequence: TGTGCCAGCAGTTACTCTAAATCTGGGGGACTAGGTTCCTCCTACGAGCAGTACTTC.

This chain connects TRBV12-3 or TRBV12-4 to TRBJ2-7; possibly TRBD2 for D (5 bases). The CDR3 extends over 11 amino acids. V lost 3 bases and J 10 bases, leaving 10 bases between the germline ends. The CDR3, as DNA: TGTGCCAGCAGTTTCGGGAATGATCAGTACTTC. Residues: CASSFGNDQYF.

The chain recombines TRBV27 with TRBJ1-6, with D unresolved. The germline V and J ends were trimmed by 5 bases and 9 bases, with 17 bases remaining between them. CDR1 is MNHEY and CDR2 is SMNVEV in the germline V gene (reference sequence). The CDR3 has 15 amino acids. The CDR3 loop reads CASSPKGKRGSPLHF. CDR3 sequence (DNA): TGTGCCAGCAGTCCCAAGGGCAAACGGGGTTCACCCCTCCACTTT.

The chain employs TRBV28 and TRBJ1-2; possibly TRBD1 for D (5 bases). The germline V gene has CDR1 MDHEN and CDR2 SYDVKM. V gave up 3 bases and J gave up 0 bases, with 17 bases separating them. This CDR3 has 17 amino acids. CDR3 amino acids: CASSLGGMGGPNYGYTF. In DNA form, the CDR3 reads TGTGCCAGCAGTTTGGGTGGAATGGGGGGTCCTAACTATGGCTACACCTTC.

The chain joins TRBV10-3 to TRBJ1-6; possibly TRBD1 for D (5 bases). Deletions cut 3 bases from V and 8 bases from J, with 11 bases between. The CDR3 spans 14 residues. Germline V CDR1 and CDR2: ENHRY, SYGVKD. CDR3 coding DNA: TGTGCCATCAGTGACATGGGGGAACATTCACCCCTCCACTTT. Encoded protein: CAISDMGEHSPLHF.

The count of this clone is one. The chain is built from TRBV5-5 and TRBJ2-7; the match to TRBD2 covers 9 bases. This CDR3 is 17 amino acids long. Germline CDR1 and CDR2: SGHKS and YYEKEE (reference sequence). V trimming: 0 bases; J trimming: 3 bases; junction bases outside the gene matches: 10. The CDR3: CASSLASTREGLYEQYF. CDR3 coding DNA: TGTGCCAGCAGCTTGGCATCGACGCGGGAGGGCCTCTACGAGCAGTACTTC.

The chain combines TRBV10-3 with TRBJ2-7, with TRBD2 identical over 7 bases. Germline CDR1 reads ENHRY; CDR2 reads SYGVKD. V was clipped by 6 bases and J by 2 bases; unmatched bases: 7. This CDR3 comprises 14 residues. CDR3 residues: CAISPGLITYEQYF. CDR3 nucleotides: TGTGCCATCAGCCCGGGACTAATCACCTACGAGCAGTACTTC.

This chain links TRBV5-8 with TRBJ2-4; D is tentatively TRBD1 or TRBD2 (5 bases each). The germline gives CDR1 SGHTS, CDR2 YDEGEE. V shed 4 bases and J shed 0 bases, with 14 bases lying between them. The CDR3 runs 16 residues. The CDR3 DNA sequence: TGTGCCAGCAGCGACGGGACGACTCTAGCCAAAAACATTCAGTACTTC. The encoded protein is CASSDGTTLAKNIQYF.

The chain is built from TRBV7-9 and TRBJ1-1; D remains ambiguous. The CDR3 sequence is 13 residues long. Germline loops: CDR1 SEHNR, CDR2 FQNEAQ (reference sequence). V lost 0 bases and J lost 7, with 9 bases in between. The CDR3 DNA reads as TGTGCCAGCAGCTTAGCCGGGGAGAATGAAGCTTTCTTT. It yields the protein CASSLAGENEAFF.

This clone was seen a single time. The chain is built from TRBV9 and TRBJ2-1; 14 nucleotides match TRBD2. This CDR3 comprises 14 residues. Germline V lookup: CDR1 SGDLS, CDR2 YYNGEE. Trimming cost V 3 bases and J 10 bases; bases outside gene matches: 3. The CDR3 DNA reads TGTGCCAGCAGCGCGAGGACTAGCGGGAGGGAGCAGTTCTTC. Translated: CASSARTSGREQFF.

The chain is built from TRBV19 and TRBJ1-3; D remains ambiguous. V was cut by 4 bases and J by 1 base, with 14 bases left in between. This CDR3 spans 16 amino acids. The germline V gene encodes CDR1 LNHDA and CDR2 SQIVND (reference sequence). The CDR3: CASSSSGYRSGNTIYF. In DNA form, the CDR3 reads TGTGCCAGTAGTAGCTCGGGATATCGGTCTGGAAACACCATATATTTT.

This chain joins TRBV7-9 and TRBJ1-6; 7 bases fit TRBD1. Per germline, CDR1 SEHNR and CDR2 FQNEAQ (reference sequence). The ends lost 3 bases at V and 10 bases at J; junction bases unmatched: 9. This CDR3 has 15 residues. CDR3 DNA sequence: TGTGCCAGCAGCTTTGACGGCCACAGGGGCTCACCCCTCCACTTT. Encoded protein: CASSFDGHRGSPLHF.

The chain's CDR3 is CASSPDRGNEQFF. The DNA for the CDR3 is TGTGCCAGCAGCCCTGACAGGGGCAATGAGCAGTTCTTC. V usage is TRBV12-3 or TRBV12-4 and J usage is TRBJ2-1; the match to TRBD1 covers 8 bases. CDR3 length: 13 residues. V lost 6 bases to trimming and J lost 6 bases; unmatched junction nucleotides: 4.

The rearrangement links TRBV28 to TRBJ2-1, with 10 nucleotides matching TRBD2. This CDR3 contains 16 residues. The J segment lost 10 bases and the V segment lost 3 bases, leaving 12 bases of the junction unmatched. In germline, CDR1 is MDHEN, CDR2 SYDVKM. CDR3 DNA: TGTGCCAGCAGTTTGGCCCCGCTAGCGGGAGTCCACGAGCAGTTCTTC. Translation gives CASSLAPLAGVHEQFF.

The CDR3 coding sequence is TGTGCCAGAAGCCTTTCAAGGATCCAAGAGACCCAGTACTTC. Translating it yields CARSLSRIQETQYF. This chain links TRBV5-3 with TRBJ2-5; D is uncertain. TRBV5-3 is marked as an open reading frame, function uncertain. CDR3 length equals 14 residues. Between the trimmed V and J ends, which lost 4 bases and 1 base, there was a span of 11 bases.

A single count supports this clone. The chain carries TRBV9 and TRBJ1-6; D is uncertain. V lost 0 bases, J lost 0 bases, and 7 bases lay in between. CDR3 length: 16 residues. The germline CDR1 and CDR2 sequences are SGDLS and YYNGEE. Written as DNA, the CDR3 is TGTGCCAGCAGCGTAGAAGCGAGCTCCTATAATTCACCCCTCCACTTT. Amino acids: CASSVEASSYNSPLHF.

CDR3 sequence: CASSHTRNPGANVLTF. DNA for the CDR3: TGTGCCAGCAGTCATACAAGGAACCCTGGGGCCAACGTCCTGACTTTC. The J gene is TRBJ2-6, the V gene TRBV7-9, with D hard to call. The CDR3 sequence is 16 residues long. CDR1 SEHNR and CDR2 FQNEAQ come from the germline V gene (reference sequence). With 6 bases removed from V and 2 bases from J, the gap between germline ends came to 14 bases.

J is TRBJ2-7 and V is TRBV9; the match to TRBD2 covers 10 bases. Trimming removed 4 bases from V and 3 bases from J; junction bases left unmatched: 10. The CDR3 consists of 16 residues. CDR1 is SGDLS, CDR2 YYNGEE, per germline. The CDR3 here is CASSPWGTSVRYEQYF. The CDR3 DNA sequence: TGTGCCAGCAGCCCCTGGGGGACTAGCGTTCGCTACGAGCAGTACTTC.

J is TRBJ2-7 and V is TRBV10-3; TRBD1 matches 9 bases. The CDR3 has 15 amino acids. After removal of 3 bases from V and 3 bases from J, the junction contained 6 bases not matched to a gene. Germline CDR1 is ENHRY and CDR2 is SYGVKD. DNA for the CDR3: TGTGCCATCAGTGACCCCGGGACAGGGTACTACGAGCAGTACTTC. This translates into CAISDPGTGYYEQYF.

CDR3 DNA sequence: TGTGCCAGCAGTATGGCAGATAACACCGGGGAGCTGTTTTTT. Its translation: CASSMADNTGELFF. The V and J genes are TRBV6-5 and TRBJ2-2; D unresolved. Trimming left V 5 bases short and J 2 bases short, with 9 bases between. Germline V CDR1 and CDR2: MNHEY, SVGAGI. There are 14 residues in the CDR3.

The chain is built from TRBV19 and TRBJ2-7; the match to TRBD2 covers 10 bases. CDR1 is LNHDA and CDR2 is SQIVND in the germline V gene (reference sequence). The CDR3 runs to 16 residues. The V gene end was trimmed by 5 bases and the J gene end by 0 bases; junction bases not matched to a gene: 7. The CDR3 DNA is TGTGCCAGTAGTCCGTGGACTAGCGGAGCCTCCTACGAGCAGTACTTC. As protein: CASSPWTSGASYEQYF. The complete variable domain, with remaining parts taken from reference TRBV19 and TRBJ2-7, reads DGGITQSPKYLFRKEGQNVTLSCEQNLNHDAMYWYRQDPGQGLRLIYYSQIVNDFQKGDIAEGYSVSREKKESFPLTVTSAQKNPTAFYLCASSPWTSGASYEQYFGPGTRLTVT.

The chain combines TRBV5-6 with TRBJ2-6; D call uncertain. Germline CDR1 reads SGHDT; CDR2 reads YYEEEE. This CDR3 is built from 14 residues. V gave up 0 bases and J gave up 3 bases, with 4 bases separating them. The CDR3 loop reads CASSLVGGANVLTF. Here the CDR3 DNA reads TGTGCCAGCAGCTTGGTTGGTGGGGCCAACGTCCTGACTTTC. Combining the CDR3 with reference TRBV5-6 and TRBJ2-6 gives the whole variable domain DAGVTQSPTHLIKTRGQQVTLRCSPKSGHDTVSWYQQALGQGPQFIFQYYEEEERQRGNFPDRFSGHQFPNYSSELNVNALLLGDSALYLCASSLVGGANVLTFGAGSRLTVL.